Each of the 17 T cell receptor beta chains below was sequenced from the same sample in a study of Graves' ophthalmopathy and Graves' hyperthyroidism. Amplification of TCR beta CDR3 regions used RNA transcripts. Second-round multiplex PCR followed a first-round RT-PCR using HTBI primers. TCRdb analysed the multiplex PCR reads with MiXCR anew, one entry per CDR3 protein. The sample carries about 380,000 distinct CDR3 sequences, approximately 15% recorded once. Sequencing used peripheral blood. Source of these receptors: a woman under 30 with stable Graves' hyperthyroidism.

This clonotype turned up a few times. The chain links TRBV7-3 to TRBJ2-7; TRBD1 is a possible D gene (5 bases). V was shortened by 1 base and J by 2 bases, with 12 bases between the two germline ends. CDR3 length: 15 residues. The germline gives CDR1 SGHTA, CDR2 FQGTGA. This CDR3 is CASSLRGGQTYEQYF. CDR3 in DNA: TGTGCCAGCAGCTTAAGGGGCGGACAAACCTACGAGCAGTACTTC.

The chain combines TRBV2 with TRBJ1-2; 11 bases are shared with TRBD1. The trim removed 3 bases at V and 8 bases at J, leaving 5 bases unmatched. Germline V gene data show CDR1 as SNHLY and CDR2 as FYNNEI. CDR3 length: 14 residues. The CDR3 loop is CASSERGQGAGYTF. The CDR3 region has the DNA TGTGCCAGCAGTGAGCGTGGACAGGGGGCGGGCTACACCTTC.

This clonotype was observed at least ten times. This sequence joins TRBV7-9 and TRBJ1-6; D gene uncertain. The germline V gene has CDR1 SEHNR and CDR2 FQNEAQ (reference sequence). With 6 bases removed from V and 5 bases from J, the gap between germline ends came to 5 bases. The length of the CDR3 is 12 residues. CDR3 nucleotide sequence: TGTGCCAGCAGTTTTAATAATTCACCCCTCCACTTT. Translating it yields CASSFNNSPLHF.

This clonotype was picked up many times. This sequence joins TRBV12-3 or TRBV12-4 and TRBJ1-2; perhaps TRBD1 as D (6 bases). The CDR3 has 14 residues. The V gene lost 8 bases and the J gene lost 3 bases, with 16 bases spanning the gap. The chain's CDR3 is CASVKEGVDYGYTF. As DNA, the CDR3 is TGTGCCAGCGTCAAGGAGGGGGTCGACTATGGCTACACCTTC.

V and J are TRBV12-3 or TRBV12-4 and TRBJ1-1; 8 nucleotides line up with TRBD1. J lost 10 bases, V lost 7 bases, and 14 bases had no gene match. The CDR3 totals 14 residues. The CDR3 bases are TGTGCCAGCACCCCGGACAGGGAAACAAGGGTAGCTTTCTTT. It specifies CASTPDRETRVAFF.

On this clonotype: An end of the junction differs from the germline gene, which may be a read error. The V gene is TRBV6-2 or TRBV6-3, the J gene TRBJ2-4; D is perhaps TRBD1 (5 bases). Germline V CDR1 and CDR2: MNHEY, SVGEGT. CDR3 size: 13 residues. DNA of the CDR3: TGTGCCAGCAGTTGGGAATGGGGCGCTGTTACGGACTTC. Amino acids: CASSWEWGAVTDF.

A word on this clonotype: A junction boundary mismatches the germline segment, possibly from a read error. The V and J genes are TRBV4-1 and TRBJ2-4; possible D gene TRBD1, 5 bases. Germline values: CDR1 MGHRA, CDR2 YSYEKL. The CDR3 length is 16 residues. The CDR3 loop reads CTSSQVSSGAKNIQYF. In nucleotides, the CDR3 is TGCACCAGCAGCCAAGTCAGTTCAGGGGCCAAAAACATTCAGTACTTC.

This clonotype was observed at least ten times. A clone one base away is much larger, so this may be a read error. V and J are TRBV6-1 and TRBJ1-6, with D hard to call. CDR1 and CDR2 (germline): MNHNS, SASEGT. The CDR3 contains 13 residues. Here the CDR3 DNA reads TGTGCCGGCAGTGAAGCGTGGGGTTCACCCCTCCACTTT. This encodes CAGSEAWGSPLHF.

This clonotype was found many times. The V and J genes are TRBV5-4 and TRBJ1-1; the D gene is possibly TRBD1 (6 bases). The CDR3 has 15 amino acids. Germline V gene sequence: CDR1 SGHNT, CDR2 YYREEE (reference sequence). The germline V and J ends were trimmed by 0 bases and 0 bases, with 9 bases remaining between them. CDR3 bases: TGTGCCAGCAGCTTGGCCGGGACAATGAACACTGAAGCTTTCTTT. Encoded protein: CASSLAGTMNTEAFF.

This clonotype was counted ten times or more. The V gene is TRBV12-3 or TRBV12-4, the J gene TRBJ1-1; 7 bases align to TRBD1. J lost 6 bases, V lost 7 bases, and 8 bases had no gene match. This CDR3 comprises 13 residues. The chain's CDR3 is CASISTGVAEAFF. The CDR3 region has the DNA TGTGCCAGCATCTCAACAGGGGTTGCTGAAGCTTTCTTT.

This clonotype was seen ten or more times. This CDR3 is CASSPSTHYGYTF. The CDR3 DNA reads as TGTGCCAGCTCACCTTCCACCCACTATGGCTACACCTTC. The J gene is TRBJ1-2, the V gene TRBV18; D is ambiguous. V was shortened by 3 bases and J by 3 bases, with 8 bases between the two germline ends. The length of the CDR3 is 13 residues. Germline assignment: CDR1 KGHSH and CDR2 LQKENI. Combining the CDR3 with reference TRBV18 and TRBJ1-2 gives the whole variable domain NAGVMQNPRHLVRRRGQEARLRCSPMKGHSHVYWYRQLPEEGLKFMVYLQKENIIDESGMPKERFSAEFPKEGPSILRIQQVVRGDSAAYFCASSPSTHYGYTFGSGTRLTVV.

This clonotype was seen at least ten times. This chain uses TRBV2 with TRBJ1-2, with 10 nucleotides matching TRBD1. CDR1 is SNHLY, CDR2 FYNNEI, per germline. After removal of 7 bases from V and 8 bases from J, the junction contained 4 bases not matched to a gene. CDR3 length: 12 residues. As DNA, the CDR3 is TGTGCCAGCACCTGGACAGGGGGAGGCTACACCTTC. It is translated as CASTWTGGGYTF.

The V call is TRBV7-9, the J call TRBJ1-1, with 9 bases that match TRBD1. Germline CDR1 reads SEHNR; CDR2 reads FQNEAQ (reference sequence). This CDR3 has 13 amino acids. The V gene end was trimmed by 6 bases and the J gene end by 8 bases; junction bases not matched to a gene: 7. The chain's CDR3 is CASSSNTGGEAFF. CDR3 DNA: TGTGCCAGCAGTTCAAACACAGGGGGCGAAGCTTTCTTT.

This clonotype appeared many times. V usage is TRBV6-5 and J usage is TRBJ1-1; D may be TRBD1 (6 bases). The germline V gene has CDR1 MNHEY and CDR2 SVGAGI. V was pared by 2 bases and J by 3 bases, with 13 bases between. The length of the CDR3 is 15 residues. CDR3 residues: CASSYKGGTDTEAFF. The CDR3 DNA sequence: TGTGCCAGCAGTTACAAAGGGGGGACTGACACTGAAGCTTTCTTT.

This clonotype has a count of ten or more. The V gene is TRBV2, the J gene TRBJ2-3, with 8 bases identical to TRBD1. The V and J ends lost 4 bases and 3 bases, in that order; junction bases with no gene match: 6. The CDR3 spans 15 residues. Germline V gene data show CDR1 as SNHLY and CDR2 as FYNNEI. CDR3 amino acids: CASSAWTGNTDTQYF. The DNA of the CDR3 is TGTGCCAGCAGTGCGTGGACAGGGAATACAGATACGCAGTATTTT.

Many counts were recorded for this clonotype. The chain joins TRBV5-1 to TRBJ1-2; D uncertain. The V gene's germline CDR1 is SGHRS and CDR2 YFSETQ. Trimming took off 9 bases at V and 4 bases at J, with 16 bases between the two ends. The CDR3 spans 13 residues. CDR3 in DNA: TGCGCCACCTCCTTGGAGGGATCCTATGGCTACACCTTC. This codes for CATSLEGSYGYTF.

The V gene is TRBV11-2, the J gene TRBJ2-7; TRBD2 aligns across 15 bases. The V gene end was trimmed by 4 bases and the J gene end by 1 base; junction bases not matched to a gene: 8. The CDR3 totals 18 residues. Germline CDR1 reads SGHAT; CDR2 reads FQNNGV. The CDR3 reads CASSSGLAGGLKSYEQYF. CDR3 nucleotide sequence: TGTGCCAGCAGCTCCGGACTAGCGGGGGGGCTTAAATCCTACGAGCAGTACTTC.